The 12 T cell receptor beta chains in this list originate from one sample, sequenced in a study of cytomegalovirus exposure and HLA in healthy donors. The PCR was carried out with 60 Vbeta primers and 13 Jbeta primers. Method: immunoSEQ multiplex PCR; TCRdb's copy keeps in-frame clones and lacks some. The sample lists 130,000 to 150,000 clones, roughly three quarters occurring once. Sequences were obtained from PBMCs. These receptors all stem from a woman aged 45-65 years in good health and CMV-seronegative.

This chain connects TRBV4-3 to TRBJ1-4, with TRBD1 matching over 8 bases. This CDR3 comprises 16 residues. Germline loops: CDR1 LGHNA, CDR2 YSLEER. J gave up 7 bases and V 3 bases, and 10 bases lay outside the gene matches. The CDR3 DNA follows: TGCGCCAGCAGCCATAACGGACAGGGCTGGGCTGAAAAACTGTTTTTT. Its protein is CASSHNGQGWAEKLFF.

This chain uses TRBV2 with TRBJ1-1; D possibly corresponds to TRBD1 (5 bases). Germline V CDR1 and CDR2: SNHLY, FYNNEI. V was cut by 6 bases and J by 3 bases, with 17 bases left in between. The CDR3 extends over 15 amino acids. The CDR3 loop is CASRNDRTVDTEAFF. The CDR3 nucleotides are TGTGCCAGCAGAAACGACAGAACGGTGGACACTGAAGCTTTCTTT.

The V gene is TRBV7-2, the J gene TRBJ1-2; maybe TRBD1 (6 bases). This CDR3 is built from 14 residues. Germline assignment: CDR1 SGHTA and CDR2 FQGNSA. V dropped 5 bases and J dropped 0 bases, with 10 bases sitting between them. The CDR3 is CASSIDRTNYGYTF. CDR3 in DNA: TGTGCCAGCAGCATCGACAGGACTAACTATGGCTACACCTTC.

The CDR3 DNA reads TGTGCCAGCAGCGTAGGGACAGGGGGCGGGGAGACCCAGTACTTC. Translated: CASSVGTGGGETQYF. V and J are TRBV9 and TRBJ2-5; TRBD1 agrees at 11 bases. The CDR3 extends over 15 amino acids. J was trimmed by 5 bases and V by 0 bases; bases with no gene match: 3. Per the germline V gene, CDR1 is SGDLS and CDR2 is YYNGEE.

The chain carries TRBV4-1 and TRBJ2-3; no definite D call. Germline V lookup: CDR1 MGHRA, CDR2 YSYEKL. V was trimmed by 0 bases and J by 4 bases, leaving 8 bases between them. The CDR3 extends over 14 amino acids. CDR3 protein: CASSQDSTADTQYF. DNA for the CDR3: TGCGCCAGCAGCCAAGATAGTACAGCAGATACGCAGTATTTT.

The chain links TRBV30 to TRBJ2-7; 9 nucleotides match TRBD1. CDR3 length: 15 residues. The junction had 12 bases not matched to a gene; V was cut back by 3 bases and J by 6 bases. In germline, CDR1 is GTSNPN, CDR2 SVGIG (reference sequence). CDR3 protein: CAWSGAGTGPCEQYF. Here the CDR3 DNA reads TGTGCCTGGAGCGGCGCCGGGACAGGGCCCTGCGAGCAGTACTTC.

V usage is TRBV7-2 and J usage is TRBJ2-5; D is ambiguous. Trimming cost V 4 bases and J 1 base, with 4 bases left between them. This CDR3 has 12 amino acids. Germline V lookup: CDR1 SGHTA, CDR2 FQGNSA. The DNA of the CDR3 is TGTGCCAGCAGCTCTTTCCAAGAGACCCAGTACTTC. This sequence encodes CASSSFQETQYF.

CDR3 bases: TGTGCCATATGGAGCGGTAACTATGGCTACACCTTC. It yields the protein CAIWSGNYGYTF. The chain has TRBV10-3 and TRBJ1-2, with unresolved D. Trimming pared 9 bases from V and 1 base from J, leaving 9 bases between. Germline V gene lookup returns CDR1 ENHRY and CDR2 SYGVKD. The CDR3 is 12 residues long.

The rearrangement joins TRBV28 to TRBJ1-5; no clear D gene. Trimming removed 1 base at V and 0 bases at J, with 4 bases between. The CDR3 runs 14 residues. Germline CDR1 MDHEN, CDR2 SYDVKM. The DNA for the CDR3 is TGTGCCAGCAGTTTATCAGGTAGCAATCAGCCCCAGCATTTT. This codes for CASSLSGSNQPQHF.

The V and J genes are TRBV30 and TRBJ1-5; D possibly corresponds to TRBD1 (5 bases). Germline-derived CDR1 and CDR2 are GTSNPN and SVGIG (reference sequence). This CDR3 is built from 16 residues. V gave up 3 bases and J gave up 2 bases, with 17 bases separating them. The CDR3 reads CAWSSLGGLRNQPQHF. DNA of the CDR3: TGTGCCTGGAGCTCTCTGGGGGGGTTGCGCAATCAGCCCCAGCATTTT. The variable domain in full, with the rest retrieved from reference TRBV30 and TRBJ1-5, is SQTIHQWPATLVQPVGSPLSLECTVEGTSNPNLYWYRQAAGRGLQLLFYSVGIGQISSEVPQNLSASRPQDRQFILSSKKLLLSDSGFYLCAWSSLGGLRNQPQHFGDGTRLSIL.

The chain links TRBV30 to TRBJ1-2; D ambiguous. In germline, CDR1 is GTSNPN, CDR2 SVGIG (reference sequence). The V end lost 2 bases, the J end lost 3 bases, and 13 bases lay between the germline ends. The CDR3 covers 14 residues. The CDR3, as DNA: TGTGCCTGGAGTCCGGTGACTATGGACTATGGCTACACCTTC. This codes for CAWSPVTMDYGYTF.

This chain's CDR3 is CASSLTGTGGVQPQHF. CDR3 nucleotides: TGTGCCAGCAGTTTGACAGGGACAGGGGGCGTTCAGCCCCAGCATTTT. J is TRBJ1-5 and V is TRBV28, with TRBD1 matching 12 bases. The germline CDR1 and CDR2 sequences are MDHEN and SYDVKM. The length of the CDR3 is 16 residues. V trimming: 3 bases; J trimming: 6 bases; junction bases outside the gene matches: 6.